This T cell receptor (beta chain) was observed in a study of CD8+CD57+ T cells in acquired aplastic anemia. Patients picked for sequencing had shown CD8+CD57+ cell expansion detected by flow cytometry. Researchers used genomic DNA as the template to profile TCR beta VDJ and CDR3. TCRdb redid the calling of the reads with MiXCR, one entry per CDR3 protein. This sample yields hundreds of thousands of distinct CDR3 sequences, of which less than 60% are seen a single time; 15% to 20% belongs to the top ten. Trimming left V 4 bases short and J 6 bases short, with 10 bases between. CDR1 is SGHTA, CDR2 FQGNSA, per germline. The CDR3 runs to 12 residues. This clonotype was seen many times.

V gene TRBV7-2 combines with J gene TRBJ2-7; D ambiguous. The material sequenced was sorted CD4+, CD8+, or CD8+CD57+ T cells (not recorded which) from PBMCs. The receptor was isolated from a human donor with aplastic anemia. DNA of the CDR3: TGTGCCAGCAGCTCGGCTTTTGGCGAGCAGTACTTC. Amino acids: CASSSAFGEQYF.